These 13 T cell receptor beta chains came from one sample sequenced in a study of blood T cell repertoires in COVID-19. Libraries were prepared by immunoSEQ multiplex PCR; TCRdb keeps only in-frame clonotypes and omits some of them. The top ten clones hold more than 0.95% of a sample with about 210,000 clones, 92% of them seen once. Sequencing was done on a sample of peripheral blood. These receptors came from a man aged 30 to 45 with acute or convalescent COVID-19.

This sequence joins TRBV5-1 and TRBJ1-2; 7 positions agree with TRBD1. Per germline, CDR1 SGHRS and CDR2 YFSETQ. J was trimmed by 2 bases and V by 5 bases; bases with no gene match: 3. CDR3 size: 13 residues. CDR3 DNA sequence: TGCGCCAGCAGTCCAGGGGGGAACTATGGCTACACCTTC. It specifies CASSPGGNYGYTF.

This chain joins TRBV28 and TRBJ2-7, with 9 positions matching TRBD1. Looked up from germline, CDR1 is MDHEN and CDR2 is SYDVKM. With V trimmed by 5 bases and J by 5 bases, 7 bases remained unmatched. This CDR3 is built from 14 residues. CDR3 DNA sequence: TGTGCCAGCAGTGGGACAGGGTACGGCCACGAGCAGTACTTC. Translation: CASSGTGYGHEQYF. Full variable domain (rest looked up from reference TRBV28 and TRBJ2-7): DVKVTQSSRYLVKRTGEKVFLECVQDMDHENMFWYRQDPGLGLRLIYFSYDVKMKEKGDIPEGYSVSREKKERFSLILESASTNQTSMYLCASSGTGYGHEQYFGPGTRLTVT.

V gene TRBV6-5 combines with J gene TRBJ2-3; TRBD1 aligns across 8 bases. The CDR3 is 15 residues long. Germline CDR1 and CDR2: MNHEY and SVGAGI. V lost 8 bases to trimming and J lost 2 bases; unmatched junction nucleotides: 9. As DNA, the CDR3 is TGTGCCAGCGGGACAGGAAACCTAATCACAGATACGCAGTATTTT. This codes for CASGTGNLITDTQYF.

The CDR3 region has the DNA TGTGCCAGCAGCCACGTGACTAGCGGGGGGCCCTACAATGAGCAGTTCTTC. This encodes CASSHVTSGGPYNEQFF. This chain connects TRBV11-2 to TRBJ2-1, with 13 bases fitting TRBD2. The CDR3 consists of 17 residues. Looked up from germline, CDR1 is SGHAT and CDR2 is FQNNGV. Trimming cost V 5 bases and J 2 bases; bases outside gene matches: 6.

J is TRBJ2-7 and V is TRBV10-3; D might be TRBD1 (5 bases). V shed 5 bases and J shed 6 bases, with 11 bases lying between them. This CDR3 contains 12 residues. From germline, CDR1 is ENHRY and CDR2 SYGVKD. CDR3 in DNA: TGTGCCATCAGTCCGACAGAGGCCGAGCAGTACTTC. It yields the protein CAISPTEAEQYF.

The J gene is TRBJ1-1, the V gene TRBV3-1 (or the pseudogene TRBV3-2), with a tentative D call TRBD1 (5 bases). The CDR3 runs 14 residues. V lost 7 bases and J 4 bases, leaving 16 bases between the germline ends. CDR1 is LGHDT, CDR2 YNNKEL, per germline (reference sequence). The CDR3 nucleotides are TGTGCCAGCAAGAAGAGTGGGGGAGGCACTGAAGCTTTCTTT. Its translation: CASKKSGGGTEAFF.

The rearrangement joins TRBV27 to TRBJ2-3, with a tentative D call TRBD2 (5 bases). V gave up 3 bases and J gave up 6 bases, with 16 bases separating them. Germline V gene data show CDR1 as MNHEY and CDR2 as SMNVEV (reference sequence). The CDR3 totals 15 residues. The CDR3 DNA reads TGTGCCAGCAGTTTTAGCGTCCGCCCCGCGGATACGCAGTATTTT. It translates to CASSFSVRPADTQYF.

The V and J genes are TRBV12-5 and TRBJ1-2; D remains unclear. Trimming left V 4 bases short and J 10 bases short, with 16 bases between. Germline V lookup: CDR1 LGHNT, CDR2 FRNRAP. This CDR3 is 13 amino acids long. CDR3 protein: CASGSLSRVDYTF. CDR3 coding DNA: TGTGCTAGTGGTTCCCTTAGTCGGGTTGACTACACCTTC.

The V gene is TRBV2, the J gene TRBJ2-1; tentatively, D is TRBD2 (5 bases). The CDR3 runs 15 residues. CDR1 is SNHLY, CDR2 FYNNEI, per germline. V gave up 6 bases and J gave up 6 bases, with 18 bases separating them. CDR3 DNA sequence: TGTGCCAGCAGGGAAATTTTAGCTGCGGGCAATGAGCAGTTCTTC. Its protein product is CASREILAAGNEQFF.

Only one count was recorded for this clone. This chain joins TRBV7-9 and TRBJ2-1, with D possibly being TRBD2 (6 bases). The CDR3 runs 13 residues. Trimming left V 7 bases short and J 5 bases short, with 12 bases between. The germline gives CDR1 SEHNR, CDR2 FQNEAQ (reference sequence). In DNA, the CDR3 is TGTGCCAGCAATCGGGACTTAAACAATGAGCAGTTCTTC. Its protein is CASNRDLNNEQFF.

The chain carries TRBV6-6 and TRBJ2-5, with 10 bases fitting TRBD2. Germline CDR1 and CDR2: MNHNY and SVGAGI (reference sequence). J gave up 1 base and V 5 bases, and 4 bases lay outside the gene matches. CDR3 length: 15 amino acids. The CDR3 sequence is CASSRTSGRQETQYF. CDR3 DNA sequence: TGTGCCAGCAGTAGGACTAGCGGTCGCCAAGAGACCCAGTACTTC.

Here the CDR3 DNA reads TGTGCCAGCAGTCCGGGACTAGTCAGAGGGAATGAGCAGTTCTTC. Protein: CASSPGLVRGNEQFF. The chain joins TRBV28 to TRBJ2-1, with TRBD2 matching 8 bases. Germline V gene data show CDR1 as MDHEN and CDR2 as SYDVKM. CDR3 length: 15 amino acids. The V and J ends lost 5 bases and 7 bases, in that order; junction bases with no gene match: 10.

The sample holds one count of this clone. This rearrangement joins TRBV28 to TRBJ1-2; no firm D call. The CDR3 extends over 13 amino acids. Germline CDR1 reads MDHEN; CDR2 reads SYDVKM. V was cut by 6 bases and J by 8 bases, with 16 bases left in between. This CDR3 is CASSIFHPQGYTF. DNA of the CDR3: TGTGCCAGCAGCATATTCCATCCTCAGGGCTACACCTTC.